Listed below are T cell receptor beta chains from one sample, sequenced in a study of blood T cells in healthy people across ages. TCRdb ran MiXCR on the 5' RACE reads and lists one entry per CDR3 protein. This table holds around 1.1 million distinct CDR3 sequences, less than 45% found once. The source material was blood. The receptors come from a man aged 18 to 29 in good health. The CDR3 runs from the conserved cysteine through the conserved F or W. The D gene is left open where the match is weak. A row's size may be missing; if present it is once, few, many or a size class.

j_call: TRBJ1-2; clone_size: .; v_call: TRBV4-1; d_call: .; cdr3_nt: TGCGCCAGCAGCCAAGAGGCCAGCACCTATGGCTACACCTTC; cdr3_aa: CASSQEASTYGYTF
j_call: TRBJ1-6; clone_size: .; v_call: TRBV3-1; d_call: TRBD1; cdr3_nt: TGTGCCAGCAGCCCCACATTTCAGGGGGTGAGGGATAATTCACCCCTCCACTTT; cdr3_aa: CASSPTFQGVRDNSPLHF
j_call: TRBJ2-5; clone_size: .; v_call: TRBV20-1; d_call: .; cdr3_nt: TGCAGTGCTAGACCCGCAGGCAGGAGTATTCAAGAGACCCAGTACTTC; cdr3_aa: CSARPAGRSIQETQYF
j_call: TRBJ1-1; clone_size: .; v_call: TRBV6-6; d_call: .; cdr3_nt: TGTGCCAGCAGAGTGTCGGGGGACACTGAAGCTTTCTTT; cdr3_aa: CASRVSGDTEAFF
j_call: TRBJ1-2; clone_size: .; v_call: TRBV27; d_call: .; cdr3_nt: TGTGCCAGCAGCTACATCCTGGACATAGGGGAGAGGGGCTACACCTTC; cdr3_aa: CASSYILDIGERGYTF
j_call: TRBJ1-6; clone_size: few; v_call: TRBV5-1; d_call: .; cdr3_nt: TGCGCCAGCAGCCGGGGGCGGGATAATTCACCCCTCCACTTT; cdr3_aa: CASSRGRDNSPLHF
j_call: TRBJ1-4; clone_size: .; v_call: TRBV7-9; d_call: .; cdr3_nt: TGTGCCAGCAGGACCGGTAGAGCTAATGAAAAACTGTTTTTT; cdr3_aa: CASRTGRANEKLFF
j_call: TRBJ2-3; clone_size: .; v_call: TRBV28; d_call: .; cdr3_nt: TGTGCCAGCAGTCTACCGCCATTCGACAGGTCCATCACAGATACGCAGTATTTT; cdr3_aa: CASSLPPFDRSITDTQYF
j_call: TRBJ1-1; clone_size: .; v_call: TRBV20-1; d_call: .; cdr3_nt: TGCAGTGCTAGTTGGGCGGGCGGGACGGACACTGAAGCTTTCTTT; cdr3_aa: CSASWAGGTDTEAFF
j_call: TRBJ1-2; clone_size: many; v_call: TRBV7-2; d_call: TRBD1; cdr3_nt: TGTGCCAGCAGCTTGGGACAGGGGGCTTTTGGCTACACCTTC; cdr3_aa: CASSLGQGAFGYTF
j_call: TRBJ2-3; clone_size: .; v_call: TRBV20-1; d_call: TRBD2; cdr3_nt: TGCAGTGCTAGAGATCCGACCGGGACTAGCGGTACAGATACGCAGTATTTT; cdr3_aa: CSARDPTGTSGTDTQYF
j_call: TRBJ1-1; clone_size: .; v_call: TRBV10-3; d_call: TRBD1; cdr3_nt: TGTGCCATCGGGCAGAGACAGGGGCTGAACACTGAAGCTTTCTTT; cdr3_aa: CAIGQRQGLNTEAFF
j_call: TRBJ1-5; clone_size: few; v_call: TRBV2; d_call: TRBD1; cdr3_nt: TGTGCCAGCAGTGGGGGACAGGCTAGCAATCAGCCCCAGCATTTT; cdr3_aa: CASSGGQASNQPQHF
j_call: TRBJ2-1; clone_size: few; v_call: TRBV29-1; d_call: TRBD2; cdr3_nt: TGCAGCCTTCGACTAGCGGGGGGGAATGAGCAGTTCTTC; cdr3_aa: CSLRLAGGNEQFF
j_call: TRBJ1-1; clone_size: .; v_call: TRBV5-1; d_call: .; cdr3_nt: TGCGCCAGCAGCCGGGCCCCGAATATGAACACTGAAGCTTTCTTT; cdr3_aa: CASSRAPNMNTEAFF
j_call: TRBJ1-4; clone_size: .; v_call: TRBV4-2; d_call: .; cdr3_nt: TGTGCCAGCAGCCAAGGTGAAGCCCCAAATGAAAAACTGTTTTTT; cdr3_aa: CASSQGEAPNEKLFF
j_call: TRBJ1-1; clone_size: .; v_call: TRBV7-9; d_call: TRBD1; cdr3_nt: TGTGCCAGCACCAAGACAGGGGGCTACACTGAAGCTTTCTTT; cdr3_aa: CASTKTGGYTEAFF
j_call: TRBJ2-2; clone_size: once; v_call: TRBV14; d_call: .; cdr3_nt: TGTGCCAGCAGCCACGCAGGGGCACACACCGGGGAGCTGTTTTTT; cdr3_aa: CASSHAGAHTGELFF
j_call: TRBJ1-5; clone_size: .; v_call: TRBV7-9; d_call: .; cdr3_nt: TGTGCCAGCAGCGGAACAGGGACCAATCAGCCCCAGCATTTT; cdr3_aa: CASSGTGTNQPQHF
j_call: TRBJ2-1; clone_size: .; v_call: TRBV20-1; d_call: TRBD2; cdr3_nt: TGCAGTGCTAGAGATACCATAGCGGGGGAACACTCCTACAATGAGCAGTTCTTC; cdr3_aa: CSARDTIAGEHSYNEQFF
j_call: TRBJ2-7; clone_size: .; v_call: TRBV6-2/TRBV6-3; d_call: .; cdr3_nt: TGTGCCAGCAGTTACGGAGGGGGCCCATACAATGAGCAGTACTTC; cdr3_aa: CASSYGGGPYNEQYF
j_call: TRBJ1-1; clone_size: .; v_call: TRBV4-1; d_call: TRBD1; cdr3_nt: TGCGCCAGCAGCCCGTCTAAAATGGGACAGGGTGAAGCTTTCTTT; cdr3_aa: CASSPSKMGQGEAFF
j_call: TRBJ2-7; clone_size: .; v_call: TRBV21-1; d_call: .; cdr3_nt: TGTGCCAGCAGCAAACCTTTTGGGCGAAATGTAGGGCCCAACTACGAGCAGTACTTC; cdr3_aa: CASSKPFGRNVGPNYEQYF
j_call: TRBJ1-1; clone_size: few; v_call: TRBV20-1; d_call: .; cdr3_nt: TGCAGTCCGTCGGGACTTACCATGGGGAACACTGAAGCTTTCTTT; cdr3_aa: CSPSGLTMGNTEAFF
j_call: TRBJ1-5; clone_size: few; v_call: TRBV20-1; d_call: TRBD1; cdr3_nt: TGCAGTGCTAGGGACAGGGGAATTCAGCCCCAGCATTTT; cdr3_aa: CSARDRGIQPQHF
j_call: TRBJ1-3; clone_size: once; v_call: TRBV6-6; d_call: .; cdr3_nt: TGTGCCAGCAGTTACTCTCGGCAGGGTCCCTCTGGAAACACCATATATTTT; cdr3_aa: CASSYSRQGPSGNTIYF
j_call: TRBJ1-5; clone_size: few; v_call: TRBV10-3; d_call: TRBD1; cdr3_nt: TGTGCCATCAGTGACGGGACAGGGATGGTCTACAATCAGCCCCAGCATTTT; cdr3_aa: CAISDGTGMVYNQPQHF
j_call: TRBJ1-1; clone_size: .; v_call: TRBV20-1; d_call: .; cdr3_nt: TGCAGTGCTAGACACGGGGAGTCGAACACTGAAGCTTTCTTT; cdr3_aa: CSARHGESNTEAFF
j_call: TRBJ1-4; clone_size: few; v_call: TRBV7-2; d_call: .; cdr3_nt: TGTGCCAGCAGCCCAAGCCGGACAGAGAATGAAAAACTGTTTTTT; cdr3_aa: CASSPSRTENEKLFF
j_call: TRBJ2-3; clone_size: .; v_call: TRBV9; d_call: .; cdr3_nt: TGTGCCAGCAGCGTAGAAACAGGAGCAGATACGCAGTATTTT; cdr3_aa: CASSVETGADTQYF